One T cell receptor (beta chain) is described in this entry. Its target is not known. The sample originates from a study of PD-1 blockade in mismatch repair-deficient tumors. Study results and caveats: Tumor-resident clones, often undetectable pretreatment in blood, expanded then contracted after pembrolizumab.

The protocol was immunoSEQ multiplex PCR, while the TCRdb copy is restricted to in-frame clones and leaves out a portion. Among around 62,000 clones, 78% were seen once, and the ten largest hold roughly 5.1%. The CDR3 is 13 amino acids. V dropped 4 bases and J dropped 10; count of bases not matched to a gene: 11. The germline V gene has CDR1 SGHNT and CDR2 YYREEE (reference sequence). Source: peripheral blood, taken 2 weeks after starting pembrolizumab. The V call is TRBV5-4, the J call TRBJ2-7, with 7 nucleotides matching TRBD2. The TCR sequence derives from an adult with mismatch repair-deficient cancer. CDR3 nucleotide sequence: TGTGCCAGCAGCCCCAGGGCTAGCGGCCGCCAGTACTTC. This codes for CASSPRASGRQYF.